This paragraph reports one T cell receptor (beta chain). Its specificity is unknown. Deletions cut 2 bases from V and 1 base from J, with 8 bases between. The CDR3 has 14 amino acids. Germline lookup yields CDR1 SNHLY and CDR2 FYNNEI. This specimen belongs to a study of beta chain features in type 1 diabetes. The whole isolated RNA underwent reverse transcription, so sequencing captured expressed TCRB transcripts. The method was immunoSEQ multiplex PCR; TCRdb's version includes in-frame clones alone and lacks a portion of them. The sample has hundreds of thousands of clones; more than 12% are singletons. Study-wide findings and caveats: Researchers report that Type 1 diabetes patients had moderately but significantly shorter TCRB CDR3s across all four CD4+ subsets. Sequencing the cDNA could make cells with high TCR expression show up more than they should.

This TCR came from a man between 18 and 29 years old with type 1 diabetes. The sequenced material came from naive CD4+ T cells from blood. The V and J genes are TRBV2 and TRBJ2-5; D unresolved. The CDR3 loop reads CASSELAFQETQYF. The CDR3 bases are TGTGCCAGCAGTGAACTTGCTTTCCAAGAGACCCAGTACTTC.